The entry that follows covers one T cell receptor (beta chain) sequence. Its recognized antigen is unknown. Base qualities are missing; no much larger clone stands one base away. Libraries were made using the immunoSEQ multiplex PCR assay. For the multiplex PCR, a mixture combining 60 forward primers for TCR Vbeta segments and 13 reverse primers for TCR Jbeta segments was used. A multiplex PCR assay on genomic DNA amplified the CDR3 region of rearranged TCR beta genes. On the Illumina HiSeq System, the amplified TCR beta libraries were sequenced as 87-base-pair reads. The published analysis was carried out like this. A later analysis counted about 82 million unique TCR beta chains across the 700 or so repertoires, and 9 million to 14 million of these chains were shared by at least two donors. A nearest-neighbor algorithm error-corrected the raw reads and collapsed the reads into unique sequences, merging closely related sequences to remove PCR and sequencing errors. Alignment of CDR3 sequences to IMGT reference sequences was used to assign V, D and J gene segments. For a sequence to be retained, a match of at least six nucleotides to both a V gene segment and a J gene segment was required. A rearrangement was called productive if the CDR3 had no stop codons and remained in frame with V and J, and every other rearrangement was called non-productive. Following IMGT convention, CDR3 was defined as the stretch from the second conserved V-encoded cysteine to the conserved J-encoded phenylalanine. The earlier analysis of a few hundred of the donors excluded sequences that lacked an unambiguous match to a single V gene segment. In an earlier analysis of almost 600 of the donors, a V segment was called functional when productive rearrangements were above 56.7%, and segregating when the standard deviation between donors exceeded 5%. A statistical classification framework was built to diagnose cytomegalovirus status from the catalog of TCR beta chain sequences. V and J gene assignment, in a later analysis, came from comparing TCR nucleotide sequences with IMGT/GENE-DB human TR gene sequences. In a later analysis, CDR3 sequences and most-parsimonious VDJ recombination scenarios were assigned using the TCRdist pipeline. A later analysis defined each TCR beta chain by its CDR3 amino acid sequence plus V-gene family, and excluded reads lacking a unique V-gene family. A later analysis removed 500 to 600 highly shared, low-generation-probability nucleotide sequences to deal with suspected cross-contamination and a sequencing artifact. In a later analysis, a clonal expansion index was calculated for each public chain from normalized within-repertoire ranks of inferred template counts. In a later analysis, generation probabilities were computed using a VDJ recombination model fitted to out-of-frame rearrangements, and the results were checked against IGoR. A later analysis scored TCR-TCR, TCR-HLA and TCR-CMV co-occurrence with hypergeometric tests, applying a repertoire-size bias correction to TCR pairs. False discovery rates were estimated in a later analysis by permuting HLA or CMV assignments 20 times. A later analysis grouped co-occurring TCRs with DBSCAN, adding TCRdist sequence similarity when clustering within HLA-allele-positive subsets. Repertoires with fewer than 30,000 or more than 120,000 public chains, plus five repertoires with anomalous nucleotide sharing, were excluded from co-occurrence clustering. Drawn from immuneACCESS, this table holds only the in-frame rearrangements with V and J called that TCRdb kept. Clones are partly lost; checked studies trace under half to an unresolved V gene and leave the rest unexplained. V, J and clone size are those of that table, while D and trimming were read from the DNA. Within this sample are around 96,000 clones, with around 74% of them counted one time only. The ten largest clones represent about a tenth of the sample.

The cohort consisted of 666 healthy bone marrow donors. At the time of sampling, every cohort member was nominally healthy, though immune exposures that went unrecorded were likely present. The donor tested CMV seropositive and was one of the 289 seropositive cohort members. A peripheral blood sample was provided by each donor, and peripheral blood mononuclear cells were used for TCR beta sequencing. Genomic DNA extraction from the blood cell samples was performed with the Qiagen DNeasy Blood Extraction Kit. The data originate from a study of cytomegalovirus exposure and HLA in healthy donors (dated by TCRdb to 2016 to 2017). About the investigation overall: An earlier analysis of approximately 640 of the donors reported 250 to 350 Gb of sequence data and 120 million or so unique TCR beta sequences from about 200 million T cells. Of the roughly 430 genotyped donors, about 84% fell in the genetic ancestry cluster associated with self-reported Caucasian donors. Among a few hundred genotyped donors of the cohort, an average of approximately 230,000 unique TCR beta nucleotide sequences were sequenced per donor, around a sixth of them non-productive. Alongside the repertoire data, information on donor age, sex, ethnicity and CMV serostatus was compiled. To predict cytomegalovirus infection status, the study combined high-throughput TCR immunosequencing, statistical association of individual TCRs with disease status, and machine learning. Around 320 gigabases of sequencing data and approximately 85 million unique TCR sequences were included in an early release covering several hundred HLA-typed donors. Using immunosequencing, the study profiled T cell repertoires from fewer than 850 subjects and related those repertoires to cytomegalovirus serostatus. Both class I and class II loci were covered by HLA typing, at four-digit resolution. Every discovery cohort repertoire had been produced on one sequencing platform. A later genetic analysis used genome-wide SNP genotypes for about three fifths of the roughly 700 donors, treating that subset as a discovery cohort. The number of typed donors differed by locus: about 629-640 for A, B, C, DRB1 and DQB1; approximately 540 for DQA1; 606 for DPA1; and roughly 490 for DPB1. Roughly five DR-DQ haplotypes were handled as single units for association and clustering, since linkage in the cohort was strong. In an earlier analysis of roughly 600 of the donors, high-throughput TCR beta sequencing was used to judge whether each TCR beta V gene segment behaved as functional or pseudogenic. The study aimed to test whether cataloging public T cell receptors could reveal signatures of past pathogen exposure. To study patterns of TCR occurrence, a later analysis re-analyzed previously published TCR beta repertoires from around 660 donors and added high-resolution HLA genotyping. Besides the first cohort of around 670 subjects, a separate validation cohort made up of 120 different subjects was used. The later analysis used no new phenotypic data to find candidate immune exposures, relying instead on TCR beta sequences and their occurrence across donors. What the authors observed across the whole study: According to a later analysis, TCR association rates differed among HLA loci, with DRB1 alleles showing the most associated TCRs and HLA-C alleles showing the fewest. Immune exposure information for the cohort was limited to CMV serostatus. A further reported finding was that TCR beta sequences accurately predicted the HLA-A and HLA-B alleles for most subjects in the first cohort. Linkage disequilibrium might explain the correlated functional status among segregating V segments, but an unknown experimental factor could not be excluded. A later genetic analysis reported fewer N-insertions in productive TCRs among donors in an Asian-associated ancestry cluster than the approximately 700-donor mean. Strong co-occurrence of HLA alleles, especially DR and DQ, made assigning TCR associations to individual alleles difficult. Cytomegalovirus status was reported to be diagnosed by the classifier with high specificity and sensitivity in both the original and validation cohorts. Presence/absence analyses assumed roughly uniform sequencing depth across donors, an assumption that may not hold. A later analysis found that HLA-associated TCR beta chains were more clonally expanded and had lower generation probabilities than equally common non-associated chains. In vitro tests confirmed that a few of the cytomegalovirus-associated TCR beta chains recognize cytomegalovirus antigens. A later analysis reported that several top co-occurrence clusters appeared linked to parvovirus B19, influenza, CMV and Epstein-Barr virus. It was suggested by the authors that the approach could potentially be generalized to other disease states and immunological phenotypes. In an earlier analysis of more than 500 of the donors, most TCR beta V segments appeared in productive rearrangements about 87% or about 30% of the time, broadly matching IMGT annotations. A group of highly shared sequence variants was considered likely to be a technical artifact of the sequencing pipeline. The study listed 150 to 200 TCR beta chains as associated with cytomegalovirus. Because HLA typing was unavailable for some donors at each locus, only the typed subset was used in association tests. This cohort had only TCR beta chains sequenced, and the lack of alpha or paired-chain data limited which features could be detected. Because counts were too low, under 20 rarely observed V segments, including chromosome 9 orphons, were left out of the earlier analysis of roughly 600 of the donors. A later genetic analysis associated a missense DCLRE1C variant with V-gene and J-gene trimming of TCR beta chains, and an independent cohort replicated the association. Across donors, most TCR sequences were observed very rarely, whereas some public TCRs were present in many individuals. A later analysis found that most CMV-associated TCR beta chains appeared HLA-restricted, with HLA associations seemingly driven largely by CMV exposure. A later analysis associated about 17,000 TCR beta sequences with specific HLA alleles at a false discovery rate of 0.05.

Sequenced sample: PBMCs. The sequence derives from a man in his thirties or forties in good health and CMV-seropositive.

CDR3 reads: CASGLAGGLNEQFF. The nucleotide sequence reads as follows: TGTGCCAGCGGGCTAGCGGGGGGCCTCAATGAGCAGTTCTTC. Rearrangement joined TRBV11-2 to TRBJ2-1; 11 of the junction bases match TRBD2. From a lookup of the germline V gene, CDR1 and CDR2 are SGHAT and FQNNGV. The CDR3 spans 14 residues, from the cysteine through the phenylalanine. The DNA shown is the 42-base CDR3, in frame from base 1. Germline trimming: 8 bases from V, 6 bases from J; junction bases outside gene matches: 6.